The rows below give T cell receptor beta chains drawn from one sample of a study of T cells in localized non-small cell lung cancer. Repertoires were generated with immunoSEQ multiplex PCR, while TCRdb's copy carries only in-frame clones and drops some. The sample holds about 21,000 clones, 83% seen once. The starting material was peripheral blood, obtained before any cancer treatment. The receptors come from a man between 35 and 75 years old with stage I lung adenocarcinoma. Each CDR3 is given with its conserved first and last residue. The D gene is left open where the match is weak. The size of a clone is reported for some rows only, either as once, few or many, or as a class for expanded clones.

j_call | v_call | d_call | clone_size | cdr3_nt | cdr3_aa
TRBJ2-7 | TRBV2 | NA | NA | TGTGCCAGCAGGCGCGGAGCCTACGAGCAGTACTTC | CASRRGAYEQYF
TRBJ2-1 | TRBV7-2 | NA | NA | TGTGCCAGCAGCCCCGACCCCTACAATGAGCAGTTCTTC | CASSPDPYNEQFF
TRBJ1-4 | TRBV30 | NA | NA | TGTGCCTGGAGTGGAGATTATGAAAAACTGTTTTTT | CAWSGDYEKLFF
TRBJ1-1 | TRBV6-5 | NA | few | TGTGCCAGCAGTTACTCGTCGAGCACTGAAGCTTTCTTT | CASSYSSSTEAFF
TRBJ2-4 | TRBV19 | NA | NA | TGTGCCAGTAGTATCCTCCCAGGGCCTGGCTTACTAGCCAAAAACATTCAGTACTTC | CASSILPGPGLLAKNIQYF
TRBJ2-1 | TRBV4-2 | TRBD2 | NA | TGTGCCAGCAGCCAAGATCCGACCGGGACTAGACACAATGAGCAGTTCTTC | CASSQDPTGTRHNEQFF
TRBJ1-1 | TRBV27 | NA | few | TGTGCCAGCAGTTTTTTCGGCATGAACACTGAAGCTTTCTTT | CASSFFGMNTEAFF
TRBJ1-1 | TRBV5-1 | TRBD1 | NA | TGCGCCAGCAGCTCCCCTGGGACAGGGTCCACTGAAGCTTTCTTT | CASSSPGTGSTEAFF
TRBJ2-4 | TRBV30 | NA | NA | TGTGCCTGGAATAGGGAGGCCAAAAACATTCAGTACTTC | CAWNREAKNIQYF
TRBJ2-1 | TRBV6-5 | TRBD1 | once | TGTGCCAGCAACCCAAGGACAGGGGTGAGAAATGAGCAGTTCTTC | CASNPRTGVRNEQFF
TRBJ2-7 | TRBV7-3 | NA | few | TGTGCCAGCAGCTTAGGCCCCCCCGAGCAGTACTTC | CASSLGPPEQYF
TRBJ1-6 | TRBV4-2 | NA | NA | TGTGCCAGCAGCCGAGAAATGGGTCAGGGTGCGTGGGAGAATTCACCCCTCCACTTT | CASSREMGQGAWENSPLHF
TRBJ1-3 | TRBV27 | NA | NA | TGTGCCAGCAGTCCCTGGGGGGGAAACACCATATATTTT | CASSPWGGNTIYF
TRBJ2-7 | TRBV5-4 | TRBD1 | NA | TGTGCCAGCAGCCCCGGACAGGGGGCTTACGAGCAGTACTTC | CASSPGQGAYEQYF
TRBJ2-3 | TRBV10-3 | TRBD2 | NA | TGTGCCATTTCAGGGACTAGCGGCATAGATACGCAGTATTTT | CAISGTSGIDTQYF
TRBJ2-1 | TRBV28 | NA | NA | TGTGCCAGCAGTTTCGGGGCCCTTGGGCAGTTCTTC | CASSFGALGQFF
TRBJ1-2 | TRBV4-3 | TRBD1 | NA | TGCGCCAGCAGCTCAAGTGGACAGGGGCTTTATGGCTACACCTTC | CASSSSGQGLYGYTF
TRBJ1-3 | TRBV7-2 | NA | NA | TGTGCCAGCAGGGCCGGAGGAGGAAACACCATATATTTT | CASRAGGGNTIYF
TRBJ1-2 | TRBV5-4 | TRBD1 | NA | TGTGCCAGCAGCTCGGGCCGAGACAGGGGCGGCTATGGCTACACCTTC | CASSSGRDRGGYGYTF
TRBJ2-1 | TRBV11-1 | NA | NA | TGTGCCAGCAGCTTAGCTCAGGGAATCGGCAATGAGCAGTTCTTC | CASSLAQGIGNEQFF
TRBJ1-1 | TRBV6-5 | NA | NA | TGTGCCAGCAGCTACAGGGACGGGGGCACTGAAGCTTTCTTT | CASSYRDGGTEAFF
TRBJ2-7 | TRBV6-5 | NA | NA | TGTGCCAGCAGTTACAGGGTCGAGCAGTACTTC | CASSYRVEQYF
TRBJ2-7 | TRBV6-5 | NA | NA | TGTGCCAGCAGTCCGGACTTTTCTTCCTACGAGCAGTACTTC | CASSPDFSSYEQYF
TRBJ2-2 | TRBV5-1 | TRBD1 | NA | TGCGCCAGCAGCCCCGGACAGGGGGCGAAGGACACCGGGGAGCTGTTTTTT | CASSPGQGAKDTGELFF